Below, one T cell receptor beta chain is given with its context. Its antigen is not identified. The data are from a study of cytomegalovirus exposure and HLA in healthy donors. Study-wide points: For cytomegalovirus status, the classifier reportedly gave diagnoses with high specificity and sensitivity. Some TCR beta chains (around 160 of them) were listed as cytomegalovirus-associated.

V was pared by 4 bases and J by 3 bases, with 12 bases between. The CDR3 spans 14 residues. Germline lookup yields CDR1 GTSNPN and CDR2 SVGIG (reference sequence). PCR employed 60 Vbeta and 13 Jbeta primers. The table came from immunoSEQ multiplex PCR; TCRdb's copy has only in-frame clones and leaves some out. The table records 100,000 to 150,000 clones, over 75% of them present only once. The receptor was isolated from a man aged 18 to 30 in good health and CMV-seropositive. The genes are TRBV30 and TRBJ2-2; maybe TRBD1 (5 bases). What was sequenced was PBMCs. The CDR3 bases are TGTGCCTGGAACCAGGACACCCACACCGGGGAGCTGTTTTTT. This translates into CAWNQDTHTGELFF.